This TCR beta chain appears in the sequencing data of a study of beta chain features in type 1 diabetes. General study points: All four CD4+ subsets from Type 1 diabetes patients carried moderately but significantly shorter TCRB CDR3s.

The whole isolated RNA underwent reverse transcription, so sequencing captured expressed TCRB transcripts. The repertoire was sequenced with immunoSEQ multiplex PCR; TCRdb's copy has only in-frame clones and lacks some. The data hold some 150,000 clones, with about 13% observed a single time. Notes on this clone: Its antigen is not known.

Based on CD45RO/CCR7/CD25/CD127/CD95/CD27, CD4+ regulatory, stem cell-like memory, naive and central memory cells were sorted. The CDR3 covers 15 residues. The V end was cut by 4 bases, the J end by 7 bases, with 15 bases between. Germline lookup yields CDR1 SGDLS and CDR2 YYNGEE. The source material was central memory CD4+ T cells from blood. The genes are TRBV9 and TRBJ1-6; TRBD1 is a possible D gene (6 bases). This TCR came from a man aged 18 to 30 with type 1 diabetes. The CDR3 region is CASSLRTDLNSPLHF. The CDR3 nucleotides are TGTGCCAGCAGCCTGCGGACAGATCTGAATTCACCCCTCCACTTT.